The clone carrying this T cell receptor (beta chain) was counted many times. Its antigen remains unknown. Using RNA transcripts as the source, TCR beta CDR3 regions were amplified. The study used the HTBI primer set for a first-round RT-PCR of the TCR CDR3. TCRdb analysed the multiplex PCR reads with MiXCR anew, one entry per CDR3 protein. The sample shows around 620,000 distinct CDR3 sequences, 14% of them seen only once. This sample was included in a study of T cells in Graves' hyperthyroidism and ophthalmopathy. Study results and limitations: The blood repertoire included most of the expanded thyroid clonotypes above 0.001.

Germline V gives CDR1 GTSNPN, CDR2 SVGIG (reference sequence). V was clipped by 5 bases and J by 7 bases; unmatched bases: 0. The CDR3 runs to 10 residues. The V and J genes are TRBV30 and TRBJ1-1; 8 bases agree with TRBD1. Sequencing was performed on blood. The receptor's source is a woman between 18 and 29 years old with Graves' ophthalmopathy. The CDR3 coding sequence is TGTGCCTGGGGACAGGGTGAAGCTTTCTTT. It translates to CAWGQGEAFF.